This TCR beta chain was profiled in a study of cytomegalovirus exposure and HLA in healthy donors (dated by TCRdb to the late 2010s). Background on the whole study: According to an earlier analysis of a few hundred of the donors, some 180 million T cells yielded roughly 110 million unique TCR beta sequences and more than 250 Gb of sequence data. About 310 gigabases of sequencing data and some 85 million unique TCR sequences were included in an early release covering around 600 HLA-typed donors. The genetic ancestry cluster associated with self-reported Caucasian donors included over 65% of the approximately 430 genotyped donors. The study aimed to test whether cataloging public T cell receptors could reveal signatures of past pathogen exposure. The study used immunosequencing to profile the T cell repertoires of approximately 690 subjects and linked those repertoires to cytomegalovirus serostatus. In addition to the first cohort of 650 to 750 subjects, a separate validation cohort of over 90 different subjects was used. To predict cytomegalovirus infection status, the study brought together high-throughput TCR immunosequencing, statistical association of individual TCRs with disease status, and machine learning. To study patterns of TCR occurrence, a later analysis re-analyzed previously published TCR beta repertoires from under 750 donors and added high-resolution HLA genotyping. Rather than using new phenotypic data, the later analysis identified candidate immune exposures from TCR beta sequences and from how often those sequences occurred across donors. An earlier analysis of 500 to 650 of the donors applied high-throughput TCR beta sequencing to assess whether each TCR beta V gene segment acted as functional or pseudogenic. Donor age, sex, ethnicity and CMV serostatus were collected together with the repertoire data. In a later genetic analysis, genome-wide SNP genotypes for about 55% of the roughly 670 donors were used, and that subset was treated as a discovery cohort. Every repertoire in the discovery cohort had been generated on one and the same sequencing platform. HLA typing included class I and class II loci at four-digit resolution. The number of typed donors differed by locus: about 629-630 for A, B, C, DRB1 and DQB1; 500 to 550 for DQA1; 606 for DPA1; and 400 to 480 for DPB1. Roughly 5 DR-DQ haplotypes were handled as single units for association and clustering, since linkage in the cohort was strong. Across some 400 genotyped donors of the cohort, an average of roughly 250,000 unique TCR beta nucleotide sequences per donor were sequenced, and approximately 17% of those sequences were non-productive. Broader findings and caveats from the paper: When HLA alleles, especially DR and DQ, strongly co-occurred, TCR associations were difficult to assign to individual alleles. In a later analysis, HLA-associated TCR beta chains were found to be more clonally expanded and to have lower generation probabilities than equally common non-associated chains. According to a later genetic analysis, donors in an Asian-associated ancestry cluster had fewer N-insertions in productive TCRs than the approximately 710-donor mean. Broadly in line with IMGT annotations, most TCR beta V segments showed up in productive rearrangements about 90% or about 30% of the time in an earlier analysis of around 600 of the donors. HLA typing was unavailable for some donors at each locus, so association tests used only the typed subset. Specific HLA alleles were associated with roughly 16,000 TCR beta sequences at a false discovery rate of 0.05 in a later analysis. Because counts were too low, 15 or so rarely observed V segments, including chromosome 9 orphons, were excluded from the earlier analysis of 587 of the donors. The sequencing pipeline was judged likely to have produced a cluster of highly shared sequence variants as a technical artifact. A later analysis found that TCR association rates varied across HLA loci, with DRB1 alleles showing the most associated TCRs and HLA-C alleles the fewest. The 87-base-pair reads could not distinguish some IMGT-functional V segments, including TRBV6-2 and TRBV6-3, so those segments were excluded. CMV serostatus was the only immune exposure information available for the cohort. Linkage disequilibrium might explain the correlated functional status among segregating V segments, but an unknown experimental factor could not be ruled out. In a later analysis, several top co-occurrence clusters were reported to appear linked to parvovirus B19, influenza, CMV and Epstein-Barr virus. According to a later analysis, most CMV-associated TCR beta chains appeared to be HLA-restricted, and the HLA associations seemed to be driven largely by CMV exposure. The study listed 150 to 200 TCR beta chains as associated with cytomegalovirus. It was suggested by the authors that the approach could potentially be generalized to other disease states and immunological phenotypes. A further reported finding was that TCR beta sequences accurately predicted the HLA-A and HLA-B alleles for most subjects in the first cohort. In a later genetic analysis, a missense DCLRE1C variant was associated with V-gene and J-gene trimming of TCR beta chains, and the association was replicated in an independent cohort. Roughly uniform sequencing depth across donors was assumed in presence/absence analyses, although this assumption may not hold. While some public TCRs were present in many individuals, most TCR sequences turned up only very rarely across donors. In both the original and validation cohorts, the classifier was reported to diagnose cytomegalovirus status with high specificity and sensitivity. Only TCR beta chains were sequenced in this cohort, and the absence of alpha or paired-chain data limited detectable features. In vitro tests confirmed that a few of the cytomegalovirus-associated TCR beta chains recognize cytomegalovirus antigens.

The cohort was made up of 500 to 800 healthy bone marrow donors. Cohort members were all nominally healthy when sampled, although unrecorded immune exposures were likely present. The donor was CMV seropositive and was included in the group of 250 to 350 seropositive cohort members. Each donor provided a peripheral blood sample, and peripheral blood mononuclear cells were used for TCR beta sequencing. Genomic DNA extraction from the blood cell samples was performed with the Qiagen DNeasy Blood Extraction Kit. Points on this clone: Its antigen is not yet known. One base away there is no much larger clone; base qualities are not given.

Libraries were made using the immunoSEQ multiplex PCR assay. The multiplex PCR relied on a mix of 60 forward primers for TCR Vbeta segments and 13 reverse primers for TCR Jbeta segments. Amplification of the CDR3 region of rearranged TCR beta genes was performed with a multiplex PCR assay on genomic DNA. The Illumina HiSeq System was used to sequence the amplified TCR beta libraries as 87-base-pair reads. Regarding the original processing steps: In a later analysis, around 80 million unique TCR beta chains were counted across the 650 to 700 repertoires, and about 10 million of these chains were shared by at least two donors. To remove PCR and sequencing errors, raw reads were error-corrected and collapsed into unique sequences using a nearest-neighbor algorithm that merged closely related sequences. Alignment of CDR3 sequences to IMGT reference sequences was used to assign V, D and J gene segments. Each retained sequence needed at least a six-nucleotide match to both a V gene segment and a J gene segment. A rearrangement was called productive if the CDR3 had no stop codons and remained in frame with V and J, and every other rearrangement was called non-productive. Following IMGT convention, CDR3 was defined as the stretch from the second conserved V-encoded cysteine to the conserved J-encoded phenylalanine. Sequences without an unambiguous match to a single V gene segment were excluded from the earlier analysis of 500 to 700 of the donors. In an earlier analysis of several hundred of the donors, V segments were called functional above 56.7% productive rearrangements and were called segregating when the between-donor standard deviation exceeded 5%. A statistical classification framework was built to diagnose cytomegalovirus status from the catalog of TCR beta chain sequences. In a later analysis, TCR nucleotide sequences were compared against IMGT/GENE-DB human TR gene sequences so that V and J genes could be assigned. A later analysis assigned CDR3 sequences and most-parsimonious VDJ recombination scenarios with the TCRdist pipeline. In a later analysis, every TCR beta chain was defined by the combination of its CDR3 amino acid sequence and its V-gene family, and reads without a unique V-gene family were dropped. A later analysis removed 550 to 650 highly shared, low-generation-probability nucleotide sequences to deal with suspected cross-contamination and a sequencing artifact. In a later analysis, a clonal expansion index for each public chain was calculated from normalized within-repertoire ranks of inferred template counts. In a later analysis, generation probabilities were computed using a VDJ recombination model fitted to out-of-frame rearrangements, and the results were checked against IGoR. In a later analysis, hypergeometric tests were used to score TCR-TCR, TCR-HLA and TCR-CMV co-occurrence, with a repertoire-size bias correction applied to TCR pairs. To estimate false discovery rates, a later analysis permuted the HLA or CMV assignments 20 times. A later analysis grouped co-occurring TCRs with DBSCAN, adding TCRdist sequence similarity when clustering within HLA-allele-positive subsets. Repertoires with fewer than 30,000 or more than 120,000 public chains, plus five repertoires with anomalous nucleotide sharing, were excluded from co-occurrence clustering. This immuneACCESS table, as held by TCRdb, lists in-frame sequences with V and J called but not all clones. Of the missing ones, under half trace to an unresolved V gene in checked studies; the others have no known cause. That table supplies the V and J calls and clone size; D and trimming were determined from the DNA. Counted in this sample were a few hundred thousand clones; about 80% of them appeared once. 7% to 9% of the sample is taken by the ten largest.

The CDR3 spans 16 residues, from the cysteine through the phenylalanine. Left in the record is the CDR3 DNA by itself, 48 bases read in frame from the first base. CDR1 and CDR2, per the germline V gene, are ENHRY and SYGVKD. V loses 3 bases at its end and J loses 4 bases; junction bases beyond the gene matches: 9. The sequence derives from a woman aged 55-69 years in good health and CMV-seropositive. The V and J genes are TRBV10-3 and TRBJ2-7, and 10 junctional nucleotides match TRBD2. Sequenced sample: PBMCs. Read as DNA, the sequence is TGTGCCATCAGTGACCCTAGCGGGAGCGTGAAGTACGAGCAGTACTTC. The encoded protein is CAISDPSGSVKYEQYF.